Described below is a single TCR beta chain sequence and its context. Its cognate antigen is unknown. Profiling relied on immunoSEQ multiplex PCR, and the TCRdb table lists in-frame clones only, not all of them. The sample contains some 150,000 clones, 90% to 95% of which appear only once. The CDR3 loop spans 16 amino acids. Germline values: CDR1 LNHNV, CDR2 YYDKDF (reference sequence). The V and J ends lost 5 bases and 6 bases respectively, with 19 bases between them. The source of the sample is a study of T cell responses to AZD1222 COVID-19 vaccine. Study outcomes and limitations: In a largely white British group with more females than males, clonal diversity was possibly underestimated. Rises in breadth and depth of Spike-specific TCRs came after two AZD1222 doses.

The sequencing used peripheral blood, collected on day 0 of AZD1222 vaccination. J is TRBJ1-4 and V is TRBV15, with D possibly TRBD1 on 6 matching bases. The clonotype originates from an adult in good health. The DNA for the CDR3 is TGTGCCACCAGCGCCGAGCGGACAGTGGATTATGAAAAACTGTTTTTT. This encodes CATSAERTVDYEKLFF.